These 22 T cell receptor beta chains came from one sample sequenced in a study of shared clonotypes between healthy human individuals. The data were produced by immunoSEQ multiplex PCR, yet TCRdb's version contains in-frame clones alone and is incomplete. In the table there are 950,000 to 1,100,000 clones, about 76% of which are singletons. Sequenced: memory CD4+ T cells sorted from blood. Subset specified: CD45RA-negative fraction. These receptors all come from a man between 18 and 35 years old in good health.

For this clone: A read error is possible here, since a much larger clone lies one base away. Other nucleotide sequences in the sample specify the same CDR3. This chain links TRBV7-2 with TRBJ2-2; D not certain. The V gene lost 1 base and the J gene lost 0 bases, with 3 bases spanning the gap. There are 14 residues in the CDR3. Germline values: CDR1 SGHTA, CDR2 FQGNSA. CDR3 loop: CASSLDSNTGELFF. The DNA of the CDR3 is TGTGCCAGCAGCTTAGACTCGAACACCGGGGAGCTGTTTTTT.

This clone was counted once. The rearrangement uses TRBV19 and TRBJ2-5, with TRBD2 identical over 7 bases. V shed 5 bases, J shed 6 bases, and the junction held 6 bases outside the gene matches. The germline V gene encodes CDR1 LNHDA and CDR2 SQIVND (reference sequence). The CDR3 has 13 residues. CDR3 bases: TGTGCCAGTAGTGGTCAGGGAGGGCAGACCCAGTACTTC. Amino acids: CASSGQGGQTQYF.

To note about this clone: Different DNA sequences within this sample yield the same CDR3. The J gene is TRBJ2-7, the V gene TRBV7-2; TRBD2 aligns across 7 bases. V shed 1 base and J 2 bases; nucleotides not matched to a gene: 2. The germline gives CDR1 SGHTA, CDR2 FQGNSA. The CDR3 consists of 14 residues. This chain's CDR3 is CASSLGLAAYEQYF. For the CDR3, the DNA is TGTGCCAGCAGCTTAGGGCTAGCGGCCTACGAGCAGTACTTC.

As concerns this clone: The sample has other DNA sequences that encode this CDR3 too. The chain couples TRBV5-1 to TRBJ2-7, with 10 bases aligning to TRBD1. V dropped 0 bases and J dropped 6; count of bases not matched to a gene: 3. Germline CDR1 reads SGHRS; CDR2 reads YFSETQ. The length of the CDR3 is 14 residues. The CDR3 is CASSLDRTGGEQYF. The DNA for the CDR3 is TGCGCCAGCAGCTTGGATCGGACAGGGGGCGAGCAGTACTTC.

The V and J genes are TRBV9 and TRBJ2-3; D call uncertain. Looked up from germline, CDR1 is SGDLS and CDR2 is YYNGEE. This CDR3 is built from 14 residues. The V and J ends lost 3 bases and 2 bases respectively, with 10 bases between them. The chain's CDR3 is CASSERILTDTQYF. Here the CDR3 DNA reads TGTGCCAGCAGCGAGAGGATACTCACAGATACGCAGTATTTT.

The chain couples TRBV30 to TRBJ2-6; 8 bases agree with TRBD2. V gave up 3 bases and J gave up 0 bases; unmatched junction bases: 4. Germline CDR1 reads GTSNPN; CDR2 reads SVGIG (reference sequence). The CDR3 is made up of 16 amino acids. The CDR3 protein is CAWRTSGSSGANVLTF. CDR3 DNA sequence: TGTGCCTGGAGAACTAGCGGTAGCTCTGGGGCCAACGTCCTGACTTTC.

As for this clone: Other DNA sequences of this sample code for an identical CDR3. The chain has TRBV10-3 and TRBJ2-7; TRBD2 matches 7 bases. Per the germline V gene, CDR1 is ENHRY and CDR2 is SYGVKD. V shed 0 bases, J shed 1 base, and the junction held 3 bases outside the gene matches. The CDR3 runs 15 residues. Here the CDR3 reads CAISESGGSSYEQYF. CDR3 DNA: TGTGCCATCAGTGAGTCGGGGGGGAGTTCCTACGAGCAGTACTTC.

The V call is TRBV19, the J call TRBJ1-5, with TRBD1 identical over 8 bases. The junction had 16 bases not matched to a gene; V was cut back by 6 bases and J by 0 bases. The CDR3 is 19 amino acids. Germline V gene sequence: CDR1 LNHDA, CDR2 SQIVND (reference sequence). The CDR3 is CASRNSGTGLKYSNQPQHF. The CDR3 DNA is TGTGCCAGTAGGAATAGTGGGACAGGCCTAAAATATAGCAATCAGCCCCAGCATTTT.

This chain links TRBV5-6 with TRBJ2-2; maybe TRBD1 (6 bases). The V gene lost 2 bases and the J gene lost 5 bases, with 16 bases spanning the gap. The CDR3 is 16 residues long. Germline V gene lookup returns CDR1 SGHDT and CDR2 YYEEEE. DNA for the CDR3: TGTGCCAGCAGCTTTGGGGTCAGGGGAGTAACCGGGGAGCTGTTTTTT. As protein: CASSFGVRGVTGELFF.

V usage is TRBV6-5 and J usage is TRBJ2-1, with 7 bases aligning to TRBD1. CDR3 length: 14 residues. CDR1 is MNHEY and CDR2 is SVGAGI in the germline V gene. Trimming took 10 bases from V and 0 from J; bases not matched to a gene: 6. The CDR3 coding sequence is TGTGCCACCTTACAGGGGAGCTCCTACAATGAGCAGTTCTTC. Translation gives CATLQGSSYNEQFF.

The chain recombines TRBV9 with TRBJ2-1; D unresolved. There are 14 residues in the CDR3. V shed 0 bases and J shed 7 bases, with 11 bases lying between them. CDR1 is SGDLS and CDR2 is YYNGEE in the germline V gene. The CDR3 loop is CASSVEAQWNEQFF. In DNA, the CDR3 is TGTGCCAGCAGCGTAGAGGCCCAGTGGAATGAGCAGTTCTTC.

The chain recombines TRBV5-1 with TRBJ1-2, with 9 bases identical to TRBD1. The germline V gene has CDR1 SGHRS and CDR2 YFSETQ. V was pared by 4 bases and J by 6 bases, with 7 bases of the junction left unmatched. The length of the CDR3 is 14 residues. This CDR3 reads CASSAKQGADGYTF. In DNA form, the CDR3 reads TGCGCCAGCAGCGCCAAACAGGGGGCGGATGGCTACACCTTC.

The chain links TRBV10-3 to TRBJ1-1; D is unclear. From germline, CDR1 is ENHRY and CDR2 SYGVKD. The CDR3 consists of 16 residues. Trimming removed 4 bases at V and 0 bases at J, with 15 bases between. CDR3 amino acids: CAISGSSLGLNTEAFF. The CDR3 coding sequence is TGTGCCATCAGTGGGTCTTCTCTGGGCCTGAACACTGAAGCTTTCTTT.

This clone has just a few counts. The chain joins TRBV4-1 to TRBJ1-5; weak D call: TRBD1 (5 bases). V dropped 2 bases and J dropped 4 bases, with 18 bases sitting between them. The CDR3 is 17 residues long. The germline V gene has CDR1 MGHRA and CDR2 YSYEKL. The CDR3: CASSQPPWGGGNQPQHF. CDR3 nucleotide sequence: TGCGCCAGCAGCCAACCCCCCTGGGGCGGGGGGAATCAGCCCCAGCATTTT.

This chain links TRBV15 with TRBJ1-4; 8 bases agree with TRBD1. The CDR3 has 14 residues. Losses at the gene ends were 3 bases for V and 3 bases for J; bases not matched to a gene: 0. Germline lookup yields CDR1 LNHNV and CDR2 YYDKDF (reference sequence). CDR3 bases: TGTGCCACCAGCAGGGGACAGGCTAATGAAAAACTGTTTTTT. Encoded protein: CATSRGQANEKLFF. The full variable domain, rest sourced from reference TRBV15 and TRBJ1-4, is DAMVIQNPRYQVTQFGKPVTLSCSQTLNHNVMYWYQQKSSQAPKLLFHYYDKDFNNEADTPDNFQSRRPNTSFCFLDIRSPGLGDTAMYLCATSRGQANEKLFFGSGTQLSVL.

With regard to this clone: Other nucleotide sequences in the sample specify the same CDR3. The V call is TRBV27, the J call TRBJ2-7, with D tentatively TRBD1 (6 bases). Germline CDR1 and CDR2: MNHEY and SMNVEV (reference sequence). There are 15 residues in the CDR3. Trimming stripped 2 bases from V and 2 bases from J, with 13 bases between. CDR3 sequence: CASSLKGGYPYEQYF. The CDR3 nucleotides read TGTGCCAGCAGTTTAAAAGGGGGATACCCCTACGAGCAGTACTTC.

CDR3 in amino acids: CASSVLAGKNNEQFF. In DNA, the CDR3 is TGTGCCAGTAGTGTCCTAGCGGGTAAGAACAATGAGCAGTTCTTC. The rearrangement links TRBV19 to TRBJ2-1; 8 positions match TRBD2. The CDR3 contains 15 residues. Germline assignment: CDR1 LNHDA and CDR2 SQIVND (reference sequence). The ends lost 5 bases at V and 5 bases at J; junction bases unmatched: 8.

The rearrangement links TRBV6-1 to TRBJ1-1; 11 bases map to TRBD1. Unmatched junction bases numbered 12, after V lost 4 bases and J lost 8 bases. The CDR3 totals 16 residues. The germline CDR1 and CDR2 sequences are MNHNS and SASEGT. The CDR3 nucleotides read TGTGCCAGCAGTGGACAGCGAGGGACAGGGGGTAGGGAAGCTTTCTTT. Protein: CASSGQRGTGGREAFF.

The chain has TRBV10-3 and TRBJ2-7, with 11 bases that match TRBD2. The germline V gene has CDR1 ENHRY and CDR2 SYGVKD. The ends lost 10 bases at V and 4 bases at J; junction bases unmatched: 6. This CDR3 comprises 13 residues. CDR3 DNA sequence: TGTGCCACCACTAGCGGGGGAGGGTACGAGCAGTACTTC. It is translated as CATTSGGGYEQYF.

The genes are TRBV30 and TRBJ2-3; a possible D gene is TRBD1 (5 bases). Trimming pared 5 bases from V and 4 bases from J, leaving 7 bases between. Germline CDR1 and CDR2: GTSNPN and SVGIG (reference sequence). This CDR3 is 11 amino acids long. This CDR3 is CAWAQADTQYF. CDR3 DNA sequence: TGTGCCTGGGCACAGGCAGATACGCAGTATTTT.

This clone was counted only a few times. Here the CDR3 DNA reads TGTGCCAGCAGGTTAGCGGGGGGGCCATCCTACGAGCAGTACTTC. Amino acids: CASRLAGGPSYEQYF. The rearrangement joins TRBV27 to TRBJ2-7, with 11 bases aligning to TRBD2. The CDR3 extends over 15 amino acids. V was pared by 6 bases and J by 1 base, with 5 bases of the junction left unmatched. The germline CDR1 and CDR2 sequences are MNHEY and SMNVEV (reference sequence).

The chain is built from TRBV4-1 and TRBJ2-1; no definite D call. CDR1 is MGHRA, CDR2 YSYEKL, per germline. V lost 0 bases to trimming and J lost 1 base, with 7 bases between them. CDR3 length: 15 residues. CDR3 coding DNA: TGCGCCAGCAGCCAAGAGGGTTTATCCTACAATGAGCAGTTCTTC. It codes for CASSQEGLSYNEQFF.